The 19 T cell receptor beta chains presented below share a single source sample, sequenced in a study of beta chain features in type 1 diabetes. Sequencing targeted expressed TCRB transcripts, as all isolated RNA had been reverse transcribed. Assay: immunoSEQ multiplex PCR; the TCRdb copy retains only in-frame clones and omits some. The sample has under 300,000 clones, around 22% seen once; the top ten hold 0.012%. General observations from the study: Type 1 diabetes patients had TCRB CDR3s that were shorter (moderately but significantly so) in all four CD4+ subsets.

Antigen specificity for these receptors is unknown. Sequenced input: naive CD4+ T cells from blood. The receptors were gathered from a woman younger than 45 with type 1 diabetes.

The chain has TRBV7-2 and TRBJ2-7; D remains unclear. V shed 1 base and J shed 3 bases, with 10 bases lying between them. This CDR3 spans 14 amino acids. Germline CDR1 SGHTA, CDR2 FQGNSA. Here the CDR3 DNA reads TGTGCCAGCAGCTTAGATACAGACAACTACGAGCAGTACTTC. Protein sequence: CASSLDTDNYEQYF.

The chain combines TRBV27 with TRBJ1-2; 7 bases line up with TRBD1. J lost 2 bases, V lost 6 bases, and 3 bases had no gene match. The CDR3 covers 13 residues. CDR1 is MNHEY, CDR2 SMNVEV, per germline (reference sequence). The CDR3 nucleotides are TGTGCCAGCAGAACACAGGGGAACTATGGCTACACCTTC. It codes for CASRTQGNYGYTF.

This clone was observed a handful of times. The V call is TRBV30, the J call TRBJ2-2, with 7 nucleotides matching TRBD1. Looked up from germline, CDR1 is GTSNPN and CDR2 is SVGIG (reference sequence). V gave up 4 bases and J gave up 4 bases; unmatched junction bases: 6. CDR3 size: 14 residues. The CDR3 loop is CAWTPGQITGELFF. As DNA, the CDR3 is TGTGCCTGGACTCCGGGACAGATCACCGGGGAGCTGTTTTTT.

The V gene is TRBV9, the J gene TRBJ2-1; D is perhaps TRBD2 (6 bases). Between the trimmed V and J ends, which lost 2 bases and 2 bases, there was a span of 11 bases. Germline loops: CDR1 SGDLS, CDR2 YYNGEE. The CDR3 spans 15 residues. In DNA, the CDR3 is TGTGCCAGCAGCGTCCGGGACTTCACCTACAATGAGCAGTTCTTC. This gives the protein CASSVRDFTYNEQFF.

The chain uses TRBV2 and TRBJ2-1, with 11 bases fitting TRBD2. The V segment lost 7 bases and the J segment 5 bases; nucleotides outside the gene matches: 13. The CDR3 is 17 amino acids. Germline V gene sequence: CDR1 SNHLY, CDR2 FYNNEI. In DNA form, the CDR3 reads TGTGCCAGCACCAAGGTAGTGGGGACTAGCGGAGACAATGAGCAGTTCTTC. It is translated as CASTKVVGTSGDNEQFF.

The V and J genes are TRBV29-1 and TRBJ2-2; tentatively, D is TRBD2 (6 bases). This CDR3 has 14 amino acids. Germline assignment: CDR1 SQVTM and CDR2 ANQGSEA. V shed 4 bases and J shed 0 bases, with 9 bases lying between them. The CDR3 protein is CSVGGGANTGELFF. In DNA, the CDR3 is TGCAGCGTTGGGGGCGGGGCGAACACCGGGGAGCTGTTTTTT.

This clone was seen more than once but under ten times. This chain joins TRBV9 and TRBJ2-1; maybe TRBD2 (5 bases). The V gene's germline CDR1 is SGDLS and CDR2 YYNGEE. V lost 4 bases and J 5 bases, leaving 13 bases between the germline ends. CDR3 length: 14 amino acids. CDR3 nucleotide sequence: TGTGCCAGCAGCCGGAGGTCCGTGAACAATGAGCAGTTCTTC. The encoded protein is CASSRRSVNNEQFF.

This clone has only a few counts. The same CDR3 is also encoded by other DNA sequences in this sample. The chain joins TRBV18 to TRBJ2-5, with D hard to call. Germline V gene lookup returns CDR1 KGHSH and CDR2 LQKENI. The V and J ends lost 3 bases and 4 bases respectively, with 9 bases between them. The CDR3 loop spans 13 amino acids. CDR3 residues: CASSPTSGETQYF. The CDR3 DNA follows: TGTGCCAGCTCACCTACCTCGGGAGAGACCCAGTACTTC.

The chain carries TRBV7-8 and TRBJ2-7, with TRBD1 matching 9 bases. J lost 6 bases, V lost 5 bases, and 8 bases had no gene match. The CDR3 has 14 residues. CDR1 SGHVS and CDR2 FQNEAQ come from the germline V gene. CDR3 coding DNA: TGTGCCAGCAGCCGCCGGGACAGGGTCTCCGAGCAGTACTTC. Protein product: CASSRRDRVSEQYF.

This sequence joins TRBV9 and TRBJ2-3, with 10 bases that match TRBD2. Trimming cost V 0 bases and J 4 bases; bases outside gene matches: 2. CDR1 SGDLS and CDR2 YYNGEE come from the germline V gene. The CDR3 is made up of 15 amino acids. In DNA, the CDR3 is TGTGCCAGCAGCGTAGTAGCGGGAGGCTCAGATACGCAGTATTTT. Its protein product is CASSVVAGGSDTQYF.

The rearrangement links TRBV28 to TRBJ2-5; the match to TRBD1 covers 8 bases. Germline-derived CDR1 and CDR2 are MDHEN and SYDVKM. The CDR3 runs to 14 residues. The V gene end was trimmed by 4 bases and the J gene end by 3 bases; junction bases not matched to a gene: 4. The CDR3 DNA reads TGTGCCAGCAGTTCGGGACAGGTCGAAGAGACCCAGTACTTC. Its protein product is CASSSGQVEETQYF.

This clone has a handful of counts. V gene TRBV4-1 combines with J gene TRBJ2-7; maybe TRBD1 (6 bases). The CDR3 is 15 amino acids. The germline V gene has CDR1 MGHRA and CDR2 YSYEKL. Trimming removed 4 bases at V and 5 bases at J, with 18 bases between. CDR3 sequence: CASSLTNREPDEQYF. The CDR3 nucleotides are TGCGCCAGCAGCCTTACCAACAGGGAGCCGGACGAGCAGTACTTC.

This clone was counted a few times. CDR3 residues: CASSAGTEETQYF. In DNA, the CDR3 is TGCGCCAGCAGCGCAGGGACAGAAGAGACCCAGTACTTC. The chain couples TRBV5-1 to TRBJ2-5; 7 nucleotides align to TRBD1. The length of the CDR3 is 13 residues. V was clipped by 4 bases and J by 3 bases; unmatched bases: 3. Germline CDR1 reads SGHRS; CDR2 reads YFSETQ.

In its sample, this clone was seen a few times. The CDR3 region has the DNA TGCAGCGTCCTACTCTCCGGGACAGGCCGCCAAGAGACCCAGTACTTC. Amino acid sequence: CSVLLSGTGRQETQYF. This rearrangement joins TRBV29-1 to TRBJ2-5; 8 bases match TRBD1. CDR1 and CDR2 (germline): SQVTM, ANQGSEA. With 6 bases clipped from V and 1 base from J, the junction kept 13 bases outside the gene matches. The CDR3 covers 16 residues.

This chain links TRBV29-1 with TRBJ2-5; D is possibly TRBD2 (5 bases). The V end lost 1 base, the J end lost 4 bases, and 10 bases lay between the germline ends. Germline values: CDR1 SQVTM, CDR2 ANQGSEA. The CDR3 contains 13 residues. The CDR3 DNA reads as TGCAGCGTTGAAGGAACTAGAAGAGAGACCCAGTACTTC. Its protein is CSVEGTRRETQYF.

The DNA of the CDR3 is TGTGCCAGCAGCTTGAGCAGGTACGAGCAGTACTTC. This sequence encodes CASSLSRYEQYF. The chain carries TRBV7-9 and TRBJ2-7; D not certain. This CDR3 contains 12 residues. Trimming removed 3 bases at V and 4 bases at J, with 7 bases between. Germline CDR1 is SEHNR and CDR2 is FQNEAQ (reference sequence).

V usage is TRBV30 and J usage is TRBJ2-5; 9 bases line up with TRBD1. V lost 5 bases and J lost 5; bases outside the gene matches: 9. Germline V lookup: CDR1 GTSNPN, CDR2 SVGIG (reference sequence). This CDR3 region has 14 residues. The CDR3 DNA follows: TGTGCCTGGGAAAACAGGGGGCTAGGGGAGACCCAGTACTTC. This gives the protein CAWENRGLGETQYF.

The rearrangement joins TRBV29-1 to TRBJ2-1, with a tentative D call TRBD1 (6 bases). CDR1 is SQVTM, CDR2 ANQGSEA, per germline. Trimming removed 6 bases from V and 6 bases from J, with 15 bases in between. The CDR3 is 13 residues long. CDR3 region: CSVIVLGGNEQFF. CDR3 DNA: TGCAGCGTCATCGTACTAGGGGGCAATGAGCAGTTCTTC.

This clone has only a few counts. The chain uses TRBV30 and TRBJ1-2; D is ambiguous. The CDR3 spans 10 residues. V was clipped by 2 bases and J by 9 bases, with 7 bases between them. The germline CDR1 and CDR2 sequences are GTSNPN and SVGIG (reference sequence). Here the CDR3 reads CAWSSASYTF. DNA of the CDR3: TGTGCCTGGAGTTCAGCGAGCTACACCTTC.